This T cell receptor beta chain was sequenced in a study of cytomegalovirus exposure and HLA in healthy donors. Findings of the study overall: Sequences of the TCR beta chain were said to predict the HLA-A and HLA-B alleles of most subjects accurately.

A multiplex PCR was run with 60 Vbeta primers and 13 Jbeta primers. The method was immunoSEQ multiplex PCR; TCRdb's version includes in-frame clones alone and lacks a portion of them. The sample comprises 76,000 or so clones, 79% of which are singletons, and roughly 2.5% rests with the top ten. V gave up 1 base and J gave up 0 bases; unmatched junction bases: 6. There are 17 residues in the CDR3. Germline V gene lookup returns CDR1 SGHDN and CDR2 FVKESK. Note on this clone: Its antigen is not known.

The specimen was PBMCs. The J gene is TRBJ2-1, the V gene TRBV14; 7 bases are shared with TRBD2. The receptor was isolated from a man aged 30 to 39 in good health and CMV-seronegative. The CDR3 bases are TGTGCCAGCAGCCAAGTATTCGGCGGGAGCTCCTACAATGAGCAGTTCTTC. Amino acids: CASSQVFGGSSYNEQFF.